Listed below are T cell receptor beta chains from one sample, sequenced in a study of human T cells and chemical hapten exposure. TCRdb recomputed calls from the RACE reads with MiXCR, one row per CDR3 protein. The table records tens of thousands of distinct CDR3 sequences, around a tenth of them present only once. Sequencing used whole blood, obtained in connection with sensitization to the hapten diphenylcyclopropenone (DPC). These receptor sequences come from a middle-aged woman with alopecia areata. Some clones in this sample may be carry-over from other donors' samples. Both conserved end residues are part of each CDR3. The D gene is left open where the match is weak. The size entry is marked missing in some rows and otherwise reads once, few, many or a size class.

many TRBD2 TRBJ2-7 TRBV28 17 CASSFPRGSGGDYEQYF TGTGCCAGCAGTTTTCCCCGGGGTAGCGGGGGAGACTACGAGCAGTACTTC
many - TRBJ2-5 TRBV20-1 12 CSAEQGGETQYF TGCAGTGCCGAACAGGGAGGAGAGACCCAGTACTTC
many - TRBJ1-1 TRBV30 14 CAWFPDGRATEAFF TGTGCCTGGTTTCCGGACGGACGGGCCACTGAAGCTTTCTTT
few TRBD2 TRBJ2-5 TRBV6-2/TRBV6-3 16 CASSSILLAGGETQYF TGTGCCAGCAGTTCCATCTTACTAGCGGGGGGAGAGACCCAGTACTTC
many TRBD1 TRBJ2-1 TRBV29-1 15 CSVWTGPSVWNEQFF TGCAGCGTTTGGACAGGGCCTAGCGTGTGGAATGAGCAGTTCTTC
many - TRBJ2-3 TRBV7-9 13 CASGGSSTDTQYF TGTGCCAGCGGGGGTTCTAGCACAGATACGCAGTATTTT
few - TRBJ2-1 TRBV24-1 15 CATSDSGSSYNEQFF TGTGCCACCAGTGATAGCGGAAGCTCCTACAATGAGCAGTTCTTC
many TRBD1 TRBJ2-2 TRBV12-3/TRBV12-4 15 CASSSRQGGTGELFF TGTGCCAGCAGCTCTCGACAGGGTGGCACCGGGGAGCTGTTTTTT
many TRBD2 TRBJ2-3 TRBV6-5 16 CASSFQRGGNTDTQYF TGTGCCAGCAGTTTCCAACGGGGGGGAAACACAGATACGCAGTATTTT
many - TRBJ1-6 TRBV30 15 CAFRGPSSYNSPLHF TGTGCCTTCCGGGGTCCGAGCTCCTATAATTCACCCCTCCACTTT
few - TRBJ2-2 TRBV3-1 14 CASSPLQGGGELFF TGTGCCAGCAGTCCCCTACAGGGTGGAGGGGAGCTGTTTTTT
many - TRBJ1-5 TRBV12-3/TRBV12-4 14 CASSRGSGNQPQHF TGTGCCAGCTCCAGGGGATCGGGCAATCAGCCCCAGCATTTT
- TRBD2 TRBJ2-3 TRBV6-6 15 CASTQTSRAVDTQYF TGTGCCAGCACTCAGACTAGCCGCGCGGTAGATACGCAGTATTTT
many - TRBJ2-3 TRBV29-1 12 CSGGHPTDTQYF TGCAGCGGAGGCCATCCCACAGATACGCAGTATTTT